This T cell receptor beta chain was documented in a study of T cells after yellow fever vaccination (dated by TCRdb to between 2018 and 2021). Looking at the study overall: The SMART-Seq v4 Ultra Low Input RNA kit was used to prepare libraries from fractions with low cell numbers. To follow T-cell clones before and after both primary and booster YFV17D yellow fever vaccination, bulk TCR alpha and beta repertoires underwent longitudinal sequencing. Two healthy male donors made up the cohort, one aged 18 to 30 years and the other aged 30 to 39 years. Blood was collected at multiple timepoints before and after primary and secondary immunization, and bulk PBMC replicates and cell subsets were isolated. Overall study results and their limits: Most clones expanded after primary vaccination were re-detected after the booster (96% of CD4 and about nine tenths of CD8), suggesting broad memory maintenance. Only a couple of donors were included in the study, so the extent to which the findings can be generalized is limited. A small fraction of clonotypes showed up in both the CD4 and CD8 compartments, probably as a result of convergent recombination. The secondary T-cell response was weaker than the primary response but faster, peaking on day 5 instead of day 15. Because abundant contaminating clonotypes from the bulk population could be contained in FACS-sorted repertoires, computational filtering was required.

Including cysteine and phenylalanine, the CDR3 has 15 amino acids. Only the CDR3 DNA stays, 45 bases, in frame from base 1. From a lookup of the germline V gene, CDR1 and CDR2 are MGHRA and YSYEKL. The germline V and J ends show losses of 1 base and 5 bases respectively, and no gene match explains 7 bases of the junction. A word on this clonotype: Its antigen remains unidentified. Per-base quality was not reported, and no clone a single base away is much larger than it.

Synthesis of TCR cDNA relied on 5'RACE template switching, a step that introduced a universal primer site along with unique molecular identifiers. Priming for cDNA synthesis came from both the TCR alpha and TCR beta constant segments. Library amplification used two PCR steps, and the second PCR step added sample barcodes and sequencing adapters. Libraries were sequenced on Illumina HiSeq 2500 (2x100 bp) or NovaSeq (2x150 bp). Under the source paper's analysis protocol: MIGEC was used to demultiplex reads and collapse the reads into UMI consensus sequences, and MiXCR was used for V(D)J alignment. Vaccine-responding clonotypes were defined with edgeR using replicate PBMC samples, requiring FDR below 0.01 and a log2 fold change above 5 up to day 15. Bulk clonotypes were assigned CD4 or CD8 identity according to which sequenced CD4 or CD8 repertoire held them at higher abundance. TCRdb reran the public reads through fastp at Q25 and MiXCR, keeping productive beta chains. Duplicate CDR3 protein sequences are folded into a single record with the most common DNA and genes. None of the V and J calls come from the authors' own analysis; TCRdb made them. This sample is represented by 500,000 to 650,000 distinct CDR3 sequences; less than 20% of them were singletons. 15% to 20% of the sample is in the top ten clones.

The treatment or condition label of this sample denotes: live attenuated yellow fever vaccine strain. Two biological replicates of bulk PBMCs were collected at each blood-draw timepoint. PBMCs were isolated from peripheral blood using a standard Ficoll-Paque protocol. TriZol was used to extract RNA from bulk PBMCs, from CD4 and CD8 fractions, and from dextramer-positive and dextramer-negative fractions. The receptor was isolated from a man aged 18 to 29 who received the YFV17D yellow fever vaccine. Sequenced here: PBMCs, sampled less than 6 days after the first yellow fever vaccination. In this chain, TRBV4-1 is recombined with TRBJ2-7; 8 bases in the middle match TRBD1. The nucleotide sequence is TGCGCCAGCAGCCAAGCCAACGACAGGGGTCACGAGCAGTACTTC. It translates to CASSQANDRGHEQYF.